Shown below are 18 T cell receptor beta chains from a single sample sequenced in a study of blood T cell repertoires in COVID-19. The data were produced by immunoSEQ multiplex PCR, yet TCRdb's version contains in-frame clones alone and is incomplete. The sample has 290,000 or so clones; about 87% are singletons. Sequenced material: peripheral blood. These receptors came from a man between 65 and 85 years old with acute or convalescent COVID-19.

V gene TRBV6-5 combines with J gene TRBJ2-1, with a weak D call TRBD2 (6 bases). The CDR3 runs to 16 residues. The V end was cut by 0 bases, the J end by 4 bases, with 13 bases between. Germline CDR1 is MNHEY and CDR2 is SVGAGI. This chain's CDR3 is CASSYSPDYPYNEQFF. In nucleotides, the CDR3 is TGTGCCAGCAGTTACTCGCCGGACTACCCTTACAATGAGCAGTTCTTC.

The chain has TRBV7-9 and TRBJ2-7; possibly TRBD1 for D (6 bases). The length of the CDR3 is 18 residues. CDR1 and CDR2 from the germline V gene are SEHNR and FQNEAQ (reference sequence). Trimming left V 0 bases short and J 0 bases short, with 18 bases between. The DNA for the CDR3 is TGTGCCAGCAGCTTAGCGTACAGGGCCGACCCCTCCTCCTACGAGCAGTACTTC. This sequence encodes CASSLAYRADPSSYEQYF. The full variable domain, with the rest looked up from reference TRBV7-9 and TRBJ2-7, is DTGVSQNPRHKITKRGQNVTFRCDPISEHNRLYWYRQTLGQGPEFLTYFQNEAQLEKSRLLSDRFSAERPKGSFSTLEIQRTEQGDSAMYLCASSLAYRADPSSYEQYFGPGTRLTVT.

The chain recombines TRBV7-8 with TRBJ1-1; D not certain. Germline assignment: CDR1 SGHVS and CDR2 FQNEAQ. Trimming pared 7 bases from V and 6 bases from J, leaving 18 bases between. The CDR3 totals 14 residues. CDR3 bases: TGTGCCAGCATCGCCCCCCGAACTCCGTCTGAAGCTTTCTTT. Its translation: CASIAPRTPSEAFF.

This chain links TRBV3-1 (or the pseudogene TRBV3-2) with TRBJ2-3, with D perhaps TRBD2 (7 bases). V lost 2 bases and J lost 0, with 15 bases in between. The length of the CDR3 is 17 residues. Germline lookup yields CDR1 LGHDT and CDR2 YNNKEL (reference sequence). The CDR3 DNA sequence: TGTGCCAGCAGCCAACGACGGGGGGCGCGGAGCACAGATACGCAGTATTTT. This gives the protein CASSQRRGARSTDTQYF.

A word on this clone: Other DNA sequences in this sample translate to the same CDR3. V is TRBV10-3 and J is TRBJ2-7; D is possibly TRBD2 (5 bases). This CDR3 is built from 15 residues. Germline lookup yields CDR1 ENHRY and CDR2 SYGVKD. V was pared by 0 bases and J by 0 bases, with 9 bases between. CDR3 sequence reads: CAISESVEGSYEQYF. The CDR3 DNA sequence: TGTGCCATCAGTGAGTCGGTCGAGGGCTCCTACGAGCAGTACTTC.

The chain is built from TRBV29-1 and TRBJ1-2; 10 nucleotides match TRBD1. Germline assignment: CDR1 SQVTM and CDR2 ANQGSEA. The CDR3 consists of 13 residues. Losses at the gene ends were 6 bases for V and 4 bases for J; bases not matched to a gene: 5. The CDR3 protein is CSVATGGRYGYTF. The CDR3 nucleotides are TGCAGCGTCGCGACAGGGGGCCGCTATGGCTACACCTTC.

This clone is a singleton in its sample. The V gene is TRBV18, the J gene TRBJ1-1; D not certain. Germline CDR1 reads KGHSH; CDR2 reads LQKENI. The CDR3 totals 13 residues. The ends were cut back, 2 bases at V and 3 bases at J, with 7 bases in the middle. The CDR3 region is CASSPEPYTEAFF. For the CDR3, the DNA is TGTGCCAGCTCACCAGAGCCTTACACTGAAGCTTTCTTT.

The rearrangement joins TRBV18 to TRBJ2-1; D is ambiguous. This CDR3 contains 15 residues. V lost 2 bases to trimming and J lost 5 bases, with 13 bases between them. Germline V gives CDR1 KGHSH, CDR2 LQKENI. The CDR3: CASSPGLGYNNEQFF. CDR3 DNA: TGTGCCAGCTCACCAGGGCTGGGCTACAACAATGAGCAGTTCTTC.

The chain carries TRBV24-1 and TRBJ1-1; D gene ambiguous. V lost 10 bases to trimming and J lost 2 bases, with 25 bases between them. CDR3 length: 17 residues. CDR1 and CDR2 (germline): KGHDR, SFDVKD. The chain's CDR3 is CATDETPRGRLNTEAFF. The DNA of the CDR3 is TGTGCCACGGATGAGACTCCCCGGGGTCGTCTCAACACTGAAGCTTTCTTT.

This rearrangement joins TRBV6-5 to TRBJ2-3, with 9 bases identical to TRBD1. The CDR3 contains 14 residues. Germline CDR1 and CDR2: MNHEY and SVGAGI. After removal of 4 bases from V and 10 bases from J, the junction contained 9 bases not matched to a gene. DNA of the CDR3: TGTGCCAGCAGTTCAGCTCGGACAGGGGACGCGCAGTATTTT. Amino acid sequence: CASSSARTGDAQYF.

The rearrangement uses TRBV7-2 and TRBJ2-7; TRBD2 matches at 7 bases. V shed 2 bases and J 4 bases; nucleotides not matched to a gene: 5. Per germline, CDR1 SGHTA and CDR2 FQGNSA. This CDR3 contains 14 residues. CDR3 in amino acids: CASSLSGAVYEQYF. The CDR3 nucleotides read TGTGCCAGCAGCTTAAGCGGGGCTGTATACGAGCAGTACTTC. The complete variable domain, with remaining parts taken from reference TRBV7-2 and TRBJ2-7, reads GAGVSQSPSNKVTEKGKDVELRCDPISGHTALYWYRQSLGQGLEFLIYFQGNSAPDKSGLPSDRFSAERTGGSVSTLTIQRTQQEDSAVYLCASSLSGAVYEQYFGPGTRLTVT.

The chain has TRBV2 and TRBJ2-1, with 8 positions matching TRBD2. Germline CDR1 and CDR2: SNHLY and FYNNEI. V gave up 3 bases and J gave up 6 bases; unmatched junction bases: 7. This CDR3 has 15 residues. The CDR3 region is CASSESGRKGNEQFF. DNA of the CDR3: TGTGCCAGCAGTGAGAGCGGGAGAAAGGGCAATGAGCAGTTCTTC.

The gene calls are TRBV4-3 and TRBJ2-7; D might be TRBD1 (5 bases). The CDR3 runs to 15 residues. Germline V gene lookup returns CDR1 LGHNA and CDR2 YSLEER. Between the trimmed V and J ends, which lost 1 base and 2 bases, there was a span of 12 bases. CDR3 residues: CASSQANGRAYEQYF. Written as DNA, the CDR3 is TGCGCCAGCAGCCAAGCTAACGGCAGGGCCTACGAGCAGTACTTC.

V usage is TRBV6-5 and J usage is TRBJ2-1; D possibly corresponds to TRBD2 (6 bases). Germline V gene data show CDR1 as MNHEY and CDR2 as SVGAGI. CDR3 length equals 14 residues. V lost 7 bases and J lost 5, with 15 bases in between. The CDR3 protein is CASNKGRGNNEQFF. The CDR3 coding sequence is TGTGCCAGCAACAAAGGGCGGGGAAACAATGAGCAGTTCTTC.

The rearrangement links TRBV30 to TRBJ1-5; no definite D call. The V gene lost 1 base and the J gene lost 3 bases, with 7 bases spanning the gap. CDR1 GTSNPN and CDR2 SVGIG come from the germline V gene (reference sequence). The CDR3 runs 13 residues. CDR3 amino acids: CAWSDSYNQPQHF. In DNA form, the CDR3 reads TGTGCCTGGAGTGACAGCTACAATCAGCCCCAGCATTTT. Full variable domain (rest looked up from reference TRBV30 and TRBJ1-5): SQTIHQWPATLVQPVGSPLSLECTVEGTSNPNLYWYRQAAGRGLQLLFYSVGIGQISSEVPQNLSASRPQDRQFILSSKKLLLSDSGFYLCAWSDSYNQPQHFGDGTRLSIL.

A word on this clone: At one of its ends the junction is not consistent with the germline gene, which may arise from a read error. V is TRBV6-5 and J is TRBJ2-1; 9 nucleotides line up with TRBD1. This CDR3 spans 15 amino acids. The germline V gene encodes CDR1 MNHEY and CDR2 SVGAGI. The CDR3 spells CATSSRQGVGSEQFF. The CDR3 coding sequence is TGTGCCACCAGTAGCAGACAGGGGGTAGGTAGTGAGCAGTTCTTC.

The chain links TRBV7-2 to TRBJ1-3, with 9 positions matching TRBD1. Germline CDR1 reads SGHTA; CDR2 reads FQGNSA. With V trimmed by 2 bases and J by 3 bases, 11 bases remained unmatched. There are 18 residues in the CDR3. CDR3 in amino acids: CASSLRGTGSNFGNTIYF. CDR3 nucleotide sequence: TGTGCCAGCAGCTTAAGGGGGACAGGGAGTAACTTTGGAAACACCATATATTTT.

This chain uses TRBV9 with TRBJ2-5; TRBD2 matches 7 bases. Germline assignment: CDR1 SGDLS and CDR2 YYNGEE. The CDR3 spans 16 residues. J lost 4 bases, V lost 2 bases, and 11 bases had no gene match. The chain's CDR3 is CASSVGWRESRETQYF. CDR3 DNA: TGTGCCAGCAGCGTGGGGTGGCGGGAGTCTAGAGAGACCCAGTACTTC.